This T cell receptor (beta chain) was obtained from a study of blood T cell repertoires in COVID-19. Study in general: Researchers got acute and convalescent COVID-19 samples from the United States, Italy and Spain.

Libraries were prepared by immunoSEQ multiplex PCR; TCRdb keeps only in-frame clonotypes and omits some of them. The sample carries 75,000 to 80,000 clones, around 91% recorded once. V lost 3 bases to trimming and J lost 0 bases, with 7 bases between them. Germline V gene lookup returns CDR1 KGHSH and CDR2 LQKENI. There are 14 residues in the CDR3. Sequencing was performed on peripheral blood. The clonotype comes from a human donor in a cohort sampled during active COVID-19. The rearrangement links TRBV18 to TRBJ2-3, with no clear D. CDR3 nucleotide sequence: TGTGCCAGCTCACCGGCCGTAAGCACAGATACGCAGTATTTT. It yields the protein CASSPAVSTDTQYF. The full variable domain, its missing parts supplied by reference TRBV18 and TRBJ2-3, is NAGVMQNPRHLVRRRGQEARLRCSPMKGHSHVYWYRQLPEEGLKFMVYLQKENIIDESGMPKERFSAEFPKEGPSILRIQQVVRGDSAAYFCASSPAVSTDTQYFGPGTRLTVL.